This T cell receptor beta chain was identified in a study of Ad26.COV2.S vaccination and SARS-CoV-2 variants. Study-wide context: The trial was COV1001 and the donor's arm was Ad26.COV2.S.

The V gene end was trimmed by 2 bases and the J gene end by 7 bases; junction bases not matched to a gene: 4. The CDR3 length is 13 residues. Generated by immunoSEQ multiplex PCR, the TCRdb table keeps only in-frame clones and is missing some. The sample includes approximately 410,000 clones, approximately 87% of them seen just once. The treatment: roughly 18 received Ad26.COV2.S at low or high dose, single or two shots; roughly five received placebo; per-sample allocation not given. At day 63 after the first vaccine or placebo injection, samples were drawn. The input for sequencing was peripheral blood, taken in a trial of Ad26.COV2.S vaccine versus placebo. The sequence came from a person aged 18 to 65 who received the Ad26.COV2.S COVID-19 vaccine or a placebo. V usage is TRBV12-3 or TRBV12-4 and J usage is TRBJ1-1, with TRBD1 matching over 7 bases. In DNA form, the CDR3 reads TGTGCCAGCAGTTTATCGGGGACAGATGAAGCTTTCTTT. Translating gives CASSLSGTDEAFF.